The 10 T cell receptor beta chains presented below share a single source sample, sequenced in a study of OX40 agonist ivuxolimab in advanced cancers. The table came from immunoSEQ multiplex PCR; TCRdb's copy has only in-frame clones and leaves some out. The data show some 35,000 clones, more than 70% seen once. The sample consisted of CD4+ or CD8+ T cells sorted from blood, taken in a trial of the OX40 agonist ivuxolimab. The receptors come from an adult with an advanced solid tumor such as melanoma, head and neck, liver or kidney cancer.

The chain joins TRBV6-6 to TRBJ2-3; either TRBD1 or TRBD2 may fit D (6 bases each). The germline V gene has CDR1 MNHNY and CDR2 SVGAGI (reference sequence). Trimming took 2 bases from V and 1 from J, leaving 10 bases between them. This CDR3 is built from 15 residues. This CDR3 reads CASSYRGEGTDTQYF. The CDR3 DNA reads as TGTGCCAGCAGTTACAGGGGGGAAGGCACAGATACGCAGTATTTT.

This chain uses TRBV9 with TRBJ2-5; D is ambiguous. Germline V gives CDR1 SGDLS, CDR2 YYNGEE. V lost 2 bases and J lost 5, with 10 bases in between. The CDR3 runs 13 residues. CDR3 in DNA: TGTGCCAGCAGCGTGGCCCTACGGGAGACCCAGTACTTC. It yields the protein CASSVALRETQYF.

The rearrangement links TRBV5-6 to TRBJ2-7; TRBD1 agrees at 9 bases. Germline CDR1 SGHDT, CDR2 YYEEEE. The CDR3 contains 15 residues. With V trimmed by 2 bases and J by 6 bases, 9 bases remained unmatched. CDR3 protein: CASSFRGTGLPEQYF. In DNA form, the CDR3 reads TGTGCCAGCAGCTTTAGAGGGACAGGGCTTCCCGAGCAGTACTTC.

The genes are TRBV21-1 and TRBJ1-2; TRBD1 is taken as the D call from the table, unchecked against the DNA. TRBV21-1 is recorded as a pseudogene. The CDR3 contains 13 residues. The CDR3 DNA reads TGTGCCAGCAGCAGGCCCCCAGGGGAAGGCTACACCTTC. Residues: CASSRPPGEGYTF.

This sequence joins TRBV4-2 and TRBJ1-6; D gene ambiguous. The germline V gene has CDR1 LGHNA and CDR2 YNFKEQ. The germline V and J ends were trimmed by 4 bases and 14 bases, with 12 bases remaining between them. CDR3 length: 12 residues. The DNA for the CDR3 is TGTGCCAGCAGCCGTCCTCCCTCAGCCCTCCACTTT. Its translation is CASSRPPSALHF.

This chain uses TRBV15 with TRBJ2-3; weak D call: TRBD1 (6 bases). Germline lookup yields CDR1 LNHNV and CDR2 YYDKDF (reference sequence). There are 14 residues in the CDR3. Between the trimmed V and J ends, which lost 8 bases and 3 bases, there was a span of 15 bases. Here the CDR3 DNA reads TGTGCCACCTACGGCAGGGGTCGGACAGATACGCAGTATTTT. Protein sequence: CATYGRGRTDTQYF.

The CDR3 bases are TGTGCCTGGCGGACAGGGGCTACGAACACCGGGGAGCTGTTTTTT. It specifies CAWRTGATNTGELFF. This sequence joins TRBV30 and TRBJ2-2, with 9 bases that match TRBD1. In germline, CDR1 is GTSNPN, CDR2 SVGIG (reference sequence). CDR3 length equals 15 residues. V dropped 5 bases and J dropped 0; count of bases not matched to a gene: 4.

In DNA, the CDR3 is TGTGCCAGCCAAGGGACCACCTCTGGCTACACCTTC. Amino acid sequence: CASQGTTSGYTF. This chain joins TRBV28 and TRBJ1-2, with D perhaps matching TRBD1 (5 bases). V lost 8 bases to trimming and J lost 7 bases, with 14 bases between them. Germline lookup yields CDR1 MDHEN and CDR2 SYDVKM. The CDR3 covers 12 residues.

This clone was picked up a small number of times. The chain has TRBV7-6 and TRBJ2-1; 15 bases align to TRBD2. Germline V CDR1 and CDR2: SGHVS, FNYEAQ. With V trimmed by 5 bases and J by 7 bases, 6 bases remained unmatched. The CDR3 consists of 16 residues. The CDR3 nucleotides are TGTGCCAGCAGCCGTACCGGGACTAGCGGGGGGAATGAGCAGTTCTTC. Its translation is CASSRTGTSGGNEQFF.

This sequence joins TRBV6-6 and TRBJ2-7; unclear D gene. V lost 5 bases and J lost 10, with 12 bases in between. The CDR3 loop spans 11 amino acids. Germline V gives CDR1 MNHNY, CDR2 SVGAGI (reference sequence). CDR3 protein: CASSGRGAQYF. The CDR3 DNA reads as TGTGCCAGCAGTGGCCGAGGCGCCCAGTACTTC.